The 5 T cell receptor beta chains below all came from one sample that was sequenced in a study of cytomegalovirus exposure and HLA in healthy donors (dated by TCRdb to the late 2010s). The library was generated by the immunoSEQ multiplex PCR assay. For the multiplex PCR, a mixture combining 60 forward primers for TCR Vbeta segments and 13 reverse primers for TCR Jbeta segments was used. This immuneACCESS table, as held by TCRdb, lists in-frame sequences with V and J called but not all clones. Of the missing ones, under half trace to an unresolved V gene in checked studies; the others have no known cause. The table for this sample lists roughly 100,000 clones; approximately 80% of them were counted only once. The ten largest clones add up to under 4.5% of the sample. The sequenced material came from PBMCs. The receptor set was obtained from a female donor in good health and CMV-seropositive.

This clone has a handful of counts. The chain carries TRBV28 and TRBJ1-5, with D uncertain. The CDR3 sequence is 14 residues long. Germline V gene sequence: CDR1 MDHEN, CDR2 SYDVKM. Trimming took 6 bases from V and 0 from J, leaving 9 bases between them. CDR3 nucleotide sequence: TGTGCCAGCAGACCGAGGGCTAGCAATCAGCCCCAGCATTTT. It encodes CASRPRASNQPQHF.

This chain links TRBV5-1 with TRBJ2-7, with D perhaps matching TRBD1 (5 bases). Germline assignment: CDR1 SGHRS and CDR2 YFSETQ. CDR3 length: 13 amino acids. V was cut by 3 bases and J by 6 bases, with 13 bases left in between. In nucleotides, the CDR3 is TGCGCCAGCAGCTCTCAGGGAATAAGCGAGCAGTACTTC. This gives the protein CASSSQGISEQYF.

The V call is TRBV7-3, the J call TRBJ2-7; no definite D call. Germline CDR1 reads SGHTA; CDR2 reads FQGTGA. V gave up 4 bases and J gave up 3 bases, with 7 bases separating them. The CDR3 runs to 12 residues. The CDR3 coding sequence is TGTGCCAGCAGCTCGACATTCTACGAGCAGTACTTC. It translates to CASSSTFYEQYF.

The chain carries TRBV7-9 and TRBJ1-1; 7 nucleotides align to TRBD1. CDR1 is SEHNR and CDR2 is FQNEAQ in the germline V gene (reference sequence). CDR3 size: 14 residues. The ends lost 7 bases at V and 6 bases at J; junction bases unmatched: 11. The CDR3 here is CASTETGMVAEAFF. CDR3 DNA sequence: TGTGCCAGCACCGAGACAGGGATGGTCGCTGAAGCTTTCTTT.

The chain combines TRBV7-9 with TRBJ1-2, with 7 bases identical to TRBD1. The V gene's germline CDR1 is SEHNR and CDR2 FQNEAQ (reference sequence). The CDR3 extends over 14 amino acids. V gave up 5 bases and J gave up 0 bases; unmatched junction bases: 3. In DNA form, the CDR3 reads TGTGCCAGCAGCCTCGGGACAGCTAACTATGGCTACACCTTC. Translation: CASSLGTANYGYTF.